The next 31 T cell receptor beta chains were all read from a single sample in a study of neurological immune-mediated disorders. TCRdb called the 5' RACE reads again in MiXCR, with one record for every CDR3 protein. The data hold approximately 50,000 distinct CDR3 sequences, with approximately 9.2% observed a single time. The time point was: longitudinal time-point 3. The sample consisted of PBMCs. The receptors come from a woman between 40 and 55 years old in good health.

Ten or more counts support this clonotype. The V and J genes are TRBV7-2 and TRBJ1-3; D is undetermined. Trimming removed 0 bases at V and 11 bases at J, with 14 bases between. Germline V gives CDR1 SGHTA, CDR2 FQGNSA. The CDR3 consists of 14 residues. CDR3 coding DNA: TGTGCCAGCAGCTTAGCTGGCGGCGGCAACCCCATATATTTT. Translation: CASSLAGGGNPIYF.

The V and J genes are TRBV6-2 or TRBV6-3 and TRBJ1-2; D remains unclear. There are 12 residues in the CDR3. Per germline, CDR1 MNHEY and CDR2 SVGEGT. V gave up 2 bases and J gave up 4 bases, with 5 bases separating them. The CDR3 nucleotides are TGTGCCAGCAGTTACACCGCCTATGGCTACACCTTC. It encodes CASSYTAYGYTF.

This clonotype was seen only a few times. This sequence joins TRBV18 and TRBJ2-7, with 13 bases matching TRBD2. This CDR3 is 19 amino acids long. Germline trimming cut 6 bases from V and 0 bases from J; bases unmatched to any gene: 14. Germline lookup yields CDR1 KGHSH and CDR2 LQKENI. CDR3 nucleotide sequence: TGTGCCAGCTCGATAGTGGGACTAGCGGGAAATCCCAGCTCCTACGAGCAGTACTTC. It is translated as CASSIVGLAGNPSSYEQYF.

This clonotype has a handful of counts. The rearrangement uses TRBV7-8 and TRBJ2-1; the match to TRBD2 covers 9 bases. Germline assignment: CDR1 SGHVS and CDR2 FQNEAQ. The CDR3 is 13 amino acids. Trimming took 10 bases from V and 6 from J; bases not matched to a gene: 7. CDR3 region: CATNLAGINEQFF. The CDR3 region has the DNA TGTGCCACCAACCTAGCGGGGATCAATGAGCAGTTCTTC.

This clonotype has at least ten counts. The CDR3 reads CATSDIRTGGNEQFF. Here the CDR3 DNA reads TGTGCCACCAGTGATATCAGGACAGGGGGCAATGAGCAGTTCTTC. The rearrangement joins TRBV24-1 to TRBJ2-1, with TRBD1 identical over 10 bases. CDR3 length: 15 amino acids. Trimming cost V 3 bases and J 6 bases; bases outside gene matches: 4. Germline-derived CDR1 and CDR2 are KGHDR and SFDVKD.

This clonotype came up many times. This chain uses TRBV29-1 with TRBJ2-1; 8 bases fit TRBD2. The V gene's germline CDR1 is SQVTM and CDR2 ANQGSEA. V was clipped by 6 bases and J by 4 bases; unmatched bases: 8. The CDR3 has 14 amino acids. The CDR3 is CSVLLIAGYNEQFF. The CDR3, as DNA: TGCAGCGTACTATTGATAGCGGGATACAATGAGCAGTTCTTC.

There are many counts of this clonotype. CDR3 sequence: CASSSGRPASGANVLTF. CDR3 DNA sequence: TGCGCCAGCAGCTCAGGACGGCCCGCCTCTGGGGCCAACGTCCTGACTTTC. This chain links TRBV5-1 with TRBJ2-6, with no clear D. The CDR3 runs 17 residues. The V gene's germline CDR1 is SGHRS and CDR2 YFSETQ. Deletions cut 3 bases from V and 0 bases from J, with 13 bases between.

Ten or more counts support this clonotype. The CDR3 region has the DNA TGTGCCAGCAGCGTAGGATCCAATGAGCAGTTCTTC. Protein: CASSVGSNEQFF. J is TRBJ2-1 and V is TRBV7-8; D not resolved. V was cut by 5 bases and J by 6 bases, with 8 bases left in between. This CDR3 has 12 amino acids. Germline CDR1 SGHVS, CDR2 FQNEAQ.

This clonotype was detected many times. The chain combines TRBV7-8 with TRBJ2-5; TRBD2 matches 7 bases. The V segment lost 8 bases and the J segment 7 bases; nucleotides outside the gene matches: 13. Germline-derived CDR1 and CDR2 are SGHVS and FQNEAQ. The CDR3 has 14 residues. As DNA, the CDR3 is TGTGCCAGCCTTCCCGAGGGAGGGAGAGGGACCCAGTACTTC. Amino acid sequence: CASLPEGGRGTQYF. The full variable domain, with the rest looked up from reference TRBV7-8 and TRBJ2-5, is GAGVSQSPRYKVAKRGQDVALRCDPISGHVSLFWYQQALGQGPEFLTYFQNEAQLDKSGLPSDRFFAERPEGSVSTLKIQRTQQEDSAVYLCASLPEGGRGTQYFGPGTRLLVL.

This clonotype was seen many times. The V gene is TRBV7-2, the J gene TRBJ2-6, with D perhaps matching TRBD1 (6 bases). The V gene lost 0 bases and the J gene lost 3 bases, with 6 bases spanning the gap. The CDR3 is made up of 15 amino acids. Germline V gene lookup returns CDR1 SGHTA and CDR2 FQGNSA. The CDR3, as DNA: TGTGCCAGCAGCTTAGCAGGGGGTGGGGCCAACGTCCTGACTTTC. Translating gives CASSLAGGGANVLTF.

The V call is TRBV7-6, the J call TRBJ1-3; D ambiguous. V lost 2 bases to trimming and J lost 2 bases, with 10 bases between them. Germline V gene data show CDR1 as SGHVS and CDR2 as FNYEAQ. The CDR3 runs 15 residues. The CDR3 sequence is CASSLFHGPGNTIYF. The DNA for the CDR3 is TGTGCCAGCAGCTTATTCCATGGGCCTGGAAACACCATATATTTT.

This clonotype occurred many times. The chain's CDR3 is CSASQGAERWEKLFF. The CDR3 DNA follows: TGCAGTGCTAGCCAGGGGGCGGAAAGATGGGAAAAACTGTTTTTT. The chain uses TRBV20-1 and TRBJ1-4, with TRBD1 identical over 8 bases. Germline-derived CDR1 and CDR2 are DFQATT and SNEGSKA (reference sequence). This CDR3 spans 15 amino acids. J gave up 8 bases and V 3 bases, and 11 bases lay outside the gene matches.

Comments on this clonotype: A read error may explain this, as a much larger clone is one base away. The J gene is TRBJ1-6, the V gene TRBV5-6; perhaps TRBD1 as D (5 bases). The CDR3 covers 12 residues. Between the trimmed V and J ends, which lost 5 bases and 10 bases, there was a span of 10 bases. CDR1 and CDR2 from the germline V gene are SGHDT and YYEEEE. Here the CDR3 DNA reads TGTGCCAGCAGTGCCAGGGACTCACCCCTCCACTTT. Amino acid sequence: CASSARDSPLHF.

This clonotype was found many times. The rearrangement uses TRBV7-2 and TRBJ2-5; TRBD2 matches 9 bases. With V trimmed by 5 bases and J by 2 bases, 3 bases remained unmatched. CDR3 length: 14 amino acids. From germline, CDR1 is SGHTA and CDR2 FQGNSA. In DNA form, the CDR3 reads TGTGCCAGCAGCGCTAGCGGGACTCAAGAGACCCAGTACTTC. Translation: CASSASGTQETQYF.

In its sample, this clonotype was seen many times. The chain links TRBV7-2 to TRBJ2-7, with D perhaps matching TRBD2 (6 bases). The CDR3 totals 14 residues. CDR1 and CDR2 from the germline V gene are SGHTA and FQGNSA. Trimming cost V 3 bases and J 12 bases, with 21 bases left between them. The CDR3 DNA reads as TGTGCCAGCAGCTTTCCGGGGGACCGCCTACTTGCGTACTTC. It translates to CASSFPGDRLLAYF.

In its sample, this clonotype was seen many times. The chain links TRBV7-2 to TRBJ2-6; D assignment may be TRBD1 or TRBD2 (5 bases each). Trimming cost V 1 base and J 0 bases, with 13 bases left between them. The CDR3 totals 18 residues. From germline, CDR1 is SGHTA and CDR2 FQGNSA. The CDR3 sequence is CASSLGLRGSSGANVLTF. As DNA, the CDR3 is TGTGCCAGCAGCTTAGGTCTCCGGGGCAGCTCTGGGGCCAACGTCCTGACTTTC.

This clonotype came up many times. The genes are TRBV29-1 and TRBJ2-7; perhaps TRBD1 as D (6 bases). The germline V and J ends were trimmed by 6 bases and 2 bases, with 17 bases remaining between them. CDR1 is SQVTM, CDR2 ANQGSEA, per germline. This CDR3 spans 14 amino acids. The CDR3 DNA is TGCAGCGTAGAATCCCGAGGGGGAGCCTACGAGCAGTACTTC. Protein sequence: CSVESRGGAYEQYF.

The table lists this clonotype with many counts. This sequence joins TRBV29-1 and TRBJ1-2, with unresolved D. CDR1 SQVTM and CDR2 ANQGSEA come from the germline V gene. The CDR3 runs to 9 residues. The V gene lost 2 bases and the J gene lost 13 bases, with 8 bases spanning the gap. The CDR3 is CSVEPDFTF. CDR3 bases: TGCAGCGTTGAACCTGATTTCACCTTC.

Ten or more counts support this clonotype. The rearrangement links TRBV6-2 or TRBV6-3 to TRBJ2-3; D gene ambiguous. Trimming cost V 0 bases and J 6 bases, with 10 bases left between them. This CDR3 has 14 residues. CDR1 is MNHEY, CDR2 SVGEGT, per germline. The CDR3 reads CASSYSIFEDTQYF. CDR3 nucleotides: TGTGCCAGCAGTTACTCGATCTTTGAGGATACGCAGTATTTT.

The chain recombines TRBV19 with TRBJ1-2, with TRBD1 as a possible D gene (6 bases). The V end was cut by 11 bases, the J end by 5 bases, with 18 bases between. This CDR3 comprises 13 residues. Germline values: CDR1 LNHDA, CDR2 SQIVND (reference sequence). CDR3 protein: CAASDSQRYGYTF. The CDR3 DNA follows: TGTGCCGCCTCGGACAGCCAGCGTTATGGCTACACCTTC. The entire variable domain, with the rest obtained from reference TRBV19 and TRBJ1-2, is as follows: DGGITQSPKYLFRKEGQNVTLSCEQNLNHDAMYWYRQDPGQGLRLIYYSQIVNDFQKGDIAEGYSVSREKKESFPLTVTSAQKNPTAFYLCAASDSQRYGYTFGSGTRLTVV.

The CDR3 DNA follows: TGTGCCAGTAGTACCTCGACAGTAAACACTGAAGCTTTCTTT. Translation: CASSTSTVNTEAFF. This chain connects TRBV19 to TRBJ1-1, with D perhaps matching TRBD1 (5 bases). The V gene lost 4 bases and the J gene lost 2 bases, with 11 bases spanning the gap. Germline CDR1 is LNHDA and CDR2 is SQIVND (reference sequence). The CDR3 covers 14 residues.

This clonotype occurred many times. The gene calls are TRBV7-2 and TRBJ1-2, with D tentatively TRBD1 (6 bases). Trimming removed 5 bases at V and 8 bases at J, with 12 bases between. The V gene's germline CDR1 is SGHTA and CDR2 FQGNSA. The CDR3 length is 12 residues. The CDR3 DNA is TGTGCCAGCAGCCTACAGGGTTTGGGCTACACCTTC. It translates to CASSLQGLGYTF.

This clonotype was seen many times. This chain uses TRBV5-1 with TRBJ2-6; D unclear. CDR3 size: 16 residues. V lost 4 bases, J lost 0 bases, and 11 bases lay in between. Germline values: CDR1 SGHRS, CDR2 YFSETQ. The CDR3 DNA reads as TGCGCCAGCAGCCCCCCCCGCGACTCTGGGGCCAACGTCCTGACTTTC. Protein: CASSPPRDSGANVLTF.

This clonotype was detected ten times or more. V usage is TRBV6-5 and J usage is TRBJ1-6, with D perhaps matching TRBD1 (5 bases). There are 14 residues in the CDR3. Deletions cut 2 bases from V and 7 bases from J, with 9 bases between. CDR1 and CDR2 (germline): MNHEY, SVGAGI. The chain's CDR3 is CASSYVGTNSPLHF. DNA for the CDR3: TGTGCCAGCAGTTACGTAGGGACGAATTCACCCCTCCACTTT.

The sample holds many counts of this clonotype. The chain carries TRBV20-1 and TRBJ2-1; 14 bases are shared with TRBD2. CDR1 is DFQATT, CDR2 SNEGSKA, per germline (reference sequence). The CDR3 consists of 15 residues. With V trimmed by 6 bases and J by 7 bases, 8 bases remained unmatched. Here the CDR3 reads CSAETSGRGGNEQFF. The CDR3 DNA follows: TGCAGTGCCGAGACTAGCGGGAGGGGGGGGAATGAGCAGTTCTTC.

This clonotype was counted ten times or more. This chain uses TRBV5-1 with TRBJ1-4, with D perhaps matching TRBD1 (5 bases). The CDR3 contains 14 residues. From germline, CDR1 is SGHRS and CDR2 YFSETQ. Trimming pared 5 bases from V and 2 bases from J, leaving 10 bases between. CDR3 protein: CASRVGTTNEKLFF. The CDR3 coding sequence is TGCGCCAGCAGGGTTGGGACGACTAATGAAAAACTGTTTTTT.

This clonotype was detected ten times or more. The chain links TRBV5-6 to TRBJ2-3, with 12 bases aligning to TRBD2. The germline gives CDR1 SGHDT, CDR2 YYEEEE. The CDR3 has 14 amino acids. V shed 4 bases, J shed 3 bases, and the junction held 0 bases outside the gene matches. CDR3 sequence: CASSGLAGTDTQYF. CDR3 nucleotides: TGTGCCAGCAGCGGACTAGCGGGAACAGATACGCAGTATTTT.

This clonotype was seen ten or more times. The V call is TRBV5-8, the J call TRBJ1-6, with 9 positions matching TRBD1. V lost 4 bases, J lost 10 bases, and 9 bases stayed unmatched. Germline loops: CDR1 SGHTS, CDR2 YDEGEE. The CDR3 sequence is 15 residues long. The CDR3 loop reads CASSLRDRENSPLHF. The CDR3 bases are TGTGCCAGCAGCCTCCGGGACAGGGAGAACTCACCCCTCCACTTT. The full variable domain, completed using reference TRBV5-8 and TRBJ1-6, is EAGVTQSPTHLIKTRGQQATLRCSPISGHTSVYWYQQALGLGLQFLLWYDEGEERNRGNFPPRFSGRQFPNYSSELNVNALELEDSALYLCASSLRDRENSPLHFGNGTRLTVT.

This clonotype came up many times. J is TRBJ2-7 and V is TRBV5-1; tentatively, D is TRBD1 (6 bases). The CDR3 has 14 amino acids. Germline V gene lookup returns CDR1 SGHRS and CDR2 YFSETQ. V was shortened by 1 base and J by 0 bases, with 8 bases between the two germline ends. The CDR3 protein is CASSLLGASYEQYF. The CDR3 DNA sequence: TGCGCCAGCAGCTTGCTGGGGGCCTCCTACGAGCAGTACTTC.

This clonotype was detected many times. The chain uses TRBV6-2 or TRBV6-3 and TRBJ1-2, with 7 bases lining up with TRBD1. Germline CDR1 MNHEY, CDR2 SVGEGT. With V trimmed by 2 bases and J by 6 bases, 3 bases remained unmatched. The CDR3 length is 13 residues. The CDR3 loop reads CASSYPDRHGYTF. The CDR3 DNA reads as TGTGCCAGCAGTTACCCGGACAGGCATGGCTACACCTTC.

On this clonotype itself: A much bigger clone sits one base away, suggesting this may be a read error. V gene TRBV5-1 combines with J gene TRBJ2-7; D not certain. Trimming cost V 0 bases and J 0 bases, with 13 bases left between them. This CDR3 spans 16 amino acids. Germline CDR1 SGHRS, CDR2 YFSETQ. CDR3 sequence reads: CASSLGWPSYSYEQYF. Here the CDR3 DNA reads TGCGCCAGCAGCTTGGGATGGCCTTCCTACTCCTACGAGCAGTACTTC. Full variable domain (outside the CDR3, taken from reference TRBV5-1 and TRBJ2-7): KAGVTQTPRYLIKTRGQQVTLSCSPISGHRSVSWYQQTPGQGLQFLFEYFSETQRNKGNFPGRFSGRQFSNSRSEMNVSTLELGDSALYLCASSLGWPSYSYEQYFGPGTRLTVT.